This T cell receptor beta chain was retrieved from a study of CD8 T cells in Susac syndrome. Sequencing of TCR beta was carried out in blood CD8+ and CD4+ T cells. Worth noting for this clonotype: No antigen is known for it.

Losses at the gene ends were 3 bases for V and 1 base for J; bases not matched to a gene: 4. CDR3 size: 15 residues. Germline loops: CDR1 DFQATT, CDR2 SNEGSKA (reference sequence). The RNA, about 0.45 to 1 ug, was put through reverse transcription using random hexamers. TCRdb analysed the immunoSEQ multiplex PCR reads with MiXCR anew, one entry per CDR3 protein. The sample has fewer than 200,000 distinct CDR3 sequences; approximately 93% are singletons. General observations from the study: The relatively small number of individuals in the TCR sequencing and HLA analysis was acknowledged by the study.

The sequenced material came from CD4+ T cells from PBMCs. This chain connects TRBV20-1 to TRBJ2-2; 8 bases line up with TRBD1. The sequence was obtained from a human donor in good health. The CDR3 nucleotides read TGCAGTGCTAGTCTCGACAGGGGGAACACCGGGGAGCTGTTTTTT. Its translation: CSASLDRGNTGELFF.